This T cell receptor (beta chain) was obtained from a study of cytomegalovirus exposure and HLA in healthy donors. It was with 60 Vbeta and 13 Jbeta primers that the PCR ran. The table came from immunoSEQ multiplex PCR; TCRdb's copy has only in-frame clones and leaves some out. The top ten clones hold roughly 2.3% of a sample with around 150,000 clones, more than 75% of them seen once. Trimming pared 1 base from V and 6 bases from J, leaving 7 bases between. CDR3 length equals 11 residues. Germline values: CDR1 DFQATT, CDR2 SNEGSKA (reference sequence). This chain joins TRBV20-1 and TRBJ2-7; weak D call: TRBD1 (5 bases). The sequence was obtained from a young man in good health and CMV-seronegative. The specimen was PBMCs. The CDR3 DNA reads TGCAGTGCTAGAGGACAGTCCGAGCAGTACTTC. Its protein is CSARGQSEQYF.